The text below deals with one T cell receptor beta chain. The CDR3 extends over 14 amino acids. Germline values: CDR1 MDHEN, CDR2 SYDVKM. V shed 3 bases and J shed 2 bases, with 10 bases lying between them. This sample was included in a study of blood T cell repertoires in COVID-19. At the level of the study: Donors in the United States, Italy and Spain gave samples during acute or convalescent COVID-19. Sources were T cells, B-cell-depleted T cells, or PBMCs; the material itself was cDNA or gDNA.

As originally analysed: Counts of nucleated cells, estimated from reference gene primer amplification, were obtained. Repertoires were generated with immunoSEQ multiplex PCR, while TCRdb's copy carries only in-frame clones and drops some. Clone size and the V and J calls come from that table; the DNA yielded D and trimming. There are over 95,000 clones in the sample; 79% occur only once, and over 15% lies in the top ten. The chain combines TRBV28 with TRBJ1-2; unclear D gene. The sequenced sample consisted of peripheral blood. This receptor was taken from a woman of 80 years or more with active or convalescent COVID-19. The CDR3 sequence is CASSLVGENYGYTF. The DNA of the CDR3 is TGTGCCAGCAGTTTGGTCGGGGAGAACTATGGCTACACCTTC.